This TCR beta chain was obtained from a study of CD8 T cells in ankylosing spondylitis. Overall study results and limits: Some motif variants were previously reported in reactive arthritis synovial fluid and blood. Disease-linked clones were found to be CD8+ and relatively rare in peripheral blood. Ankylosing spondylitis blood appeared to carry a characteristic TCR beta motif of 7 or 8 highly homologous variants. The clones that were linked to disease were reported to be significantly enriched in matched synovial fluid samples from ankylosing spondylitis patients.

TCRdb used MiXCR to reprocess the 5' RACE reads, holding one entry per CDR3 protein. The data show over 150,000 distinct CDR3 sequences, around 13% seen once. This clonotype was counted between two and nine times. As yet, its antigen is unknown. The CDR3 covers 15 residues. V trimming: 1 base; J trimming: 5 bases; junction bases outside the gene matches: 2. Germline loops: CDR1 LGHDT, CDR2 YNNKEL (reference sequence). V is TRBV3-1 and J is TRBJ2-1, with 10 bases fitting TRBD2. The sample consisted of blood, either unsorted or a sorted T cell fraction (not recorded which). This sequence was found in a male donor with ankylosing spondylitis or in good health (not recorded which). CDR3 sequence: CASSQVTSGNNEQFF. The CDR3 DNA follows: TGTGCCAGCAGCCAAGTTACTAGCGGGAACAATGAGCAGTTCTTC.